This paragraph covers one T cell receptor beta chain sequence. Some clones are missing from TCRdb's copy, which holds only in-frame ones; the method was immunoSEQ multiplex PCR. The table lists about 150,000 clones, approximately 85% of them singletons, with approximately 5.6% in the top ten. V lost 0 bases to trimming and J lost 4 bases; unmatched junction nucleotides: 6. This CDR3 comprises 15 residues. Germline lookup yields CDR1 SGHNT and CDR2 YYREEE (reference sequence). The record originates from a study of T cell responses to AZD1222 COVID-19 vaccine. Sequencing used peripheral blood, obtained 28 days after the second dose of the MenACWY control vaccine. The sequence was obtained from an adult who received the MenACWY meningococcal vaccine as a control. This chain uses TRBV5-4 with TRBJ1-2; TRBD1 matches at 7 bases. The chain's CDR3 is CASSLDGRGAYGYTF. In DNA, the CDR3 is TGTGCCAGCAGCTTGGATGGCAGGGGGGCCTATGGCTACACCTTC.